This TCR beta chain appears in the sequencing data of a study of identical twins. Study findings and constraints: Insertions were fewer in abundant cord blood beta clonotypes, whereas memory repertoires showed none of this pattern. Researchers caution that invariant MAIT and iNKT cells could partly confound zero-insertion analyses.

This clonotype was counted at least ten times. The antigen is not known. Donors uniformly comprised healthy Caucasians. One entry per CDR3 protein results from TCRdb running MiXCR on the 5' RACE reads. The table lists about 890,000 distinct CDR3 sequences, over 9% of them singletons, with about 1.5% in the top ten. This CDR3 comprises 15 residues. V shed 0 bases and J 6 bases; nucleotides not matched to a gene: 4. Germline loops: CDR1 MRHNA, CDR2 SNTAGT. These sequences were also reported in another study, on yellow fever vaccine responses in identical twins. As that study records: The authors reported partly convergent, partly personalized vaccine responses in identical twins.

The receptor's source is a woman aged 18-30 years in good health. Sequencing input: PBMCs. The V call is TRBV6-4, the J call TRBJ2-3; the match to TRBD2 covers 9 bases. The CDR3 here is CASSDSGLAADTQYF. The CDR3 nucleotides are TGTGCCAGCAGTGACTCGGGACTAGCAGCGGATACGCAGTATTTT.